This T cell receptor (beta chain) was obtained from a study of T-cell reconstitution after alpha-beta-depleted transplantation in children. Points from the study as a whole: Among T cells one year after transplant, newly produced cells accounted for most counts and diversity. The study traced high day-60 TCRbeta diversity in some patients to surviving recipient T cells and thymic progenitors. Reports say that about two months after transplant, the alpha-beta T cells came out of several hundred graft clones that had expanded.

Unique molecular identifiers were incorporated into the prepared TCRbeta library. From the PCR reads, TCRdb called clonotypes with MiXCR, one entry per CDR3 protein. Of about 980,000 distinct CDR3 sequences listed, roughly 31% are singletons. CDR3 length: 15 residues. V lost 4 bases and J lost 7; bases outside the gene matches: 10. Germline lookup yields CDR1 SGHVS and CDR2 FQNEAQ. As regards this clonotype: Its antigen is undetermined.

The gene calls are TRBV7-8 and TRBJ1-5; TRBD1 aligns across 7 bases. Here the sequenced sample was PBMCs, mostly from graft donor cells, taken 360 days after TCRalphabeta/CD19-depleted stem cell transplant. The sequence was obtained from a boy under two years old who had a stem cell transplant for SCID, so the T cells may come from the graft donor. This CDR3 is CASSWIRGGRQPQHF. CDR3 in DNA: TGTGCCAGCAGCTGGATCAGGGGGGGACGGCAGCCCCAGCATTTT.